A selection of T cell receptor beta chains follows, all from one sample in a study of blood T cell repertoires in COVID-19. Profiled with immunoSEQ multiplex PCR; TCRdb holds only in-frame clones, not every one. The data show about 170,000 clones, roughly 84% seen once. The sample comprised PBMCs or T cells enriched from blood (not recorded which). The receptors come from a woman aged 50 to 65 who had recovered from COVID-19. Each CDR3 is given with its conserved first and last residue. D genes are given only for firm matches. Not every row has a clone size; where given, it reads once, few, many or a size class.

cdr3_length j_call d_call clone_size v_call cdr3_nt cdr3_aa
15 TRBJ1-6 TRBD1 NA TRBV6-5 TGTGCCAGCAGCCCGGCTACGACAGGGAATTCACCCCTCCACTTT CASSPATTGNSPLHF
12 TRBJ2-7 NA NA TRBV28 TGTGCCAGCAGTTTATACGGCTACGAGCAGTACTTC CASSLYGYEQYF
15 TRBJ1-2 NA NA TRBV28 TGTGCCAGCAGTTCACCCAGCCAGGGCTTAGTTGGCTACACCTTC CASSSPSQGLVGYTF
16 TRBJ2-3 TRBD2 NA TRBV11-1 TGTGCCAGCAGCTCTCGGACTAGCGGAAGGACAGATACGCAGTATTTT CASSSRTSGRTDTQYF
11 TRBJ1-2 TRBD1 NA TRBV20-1 TGCAGTGCTCAGGGGGCGGGTGGCTACACCTTC CSAQGAGGYTF
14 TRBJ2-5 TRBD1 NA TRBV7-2 TGTGCCAGCAGCTTGGGGACAGCCCAAGAGACCCAGTACTTC CASSLGTAQETQYF
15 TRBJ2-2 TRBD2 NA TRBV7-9 TGTGCCAGCAGCACGGGACTAGCGGGCACCGGGGAGCTGTTTTTT CASSTGLAGTGELFF
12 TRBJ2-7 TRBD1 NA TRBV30 TGTGCGGGTCGGGGACAGACGTACGAGCAGTACTTC CAGRGQTYEQYF
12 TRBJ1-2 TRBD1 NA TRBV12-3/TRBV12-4 TGTGCCAGCAGTACGACAGGGGCTGGCTACACCTTC CASSTTGAGYTF
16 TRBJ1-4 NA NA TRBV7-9 TGTGCCAGCACCCCGGGGCGGGGTGCAACTAATGAAAAACTGTTTTTT CASTPGRGATNEKLFF
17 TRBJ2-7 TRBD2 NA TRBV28 TGTGCCAGCAGTTCCCCCCCTACGGGACTAGCGGCCTACGAGCAGTACTTC CASSSPPTGLAAYEQYF
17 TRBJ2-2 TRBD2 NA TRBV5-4 TGTGCCAGCACCCCAGGAACTAGCGGGAGAAGGACCGGGGAGCTGTTTTTT CASTPGTSGRRTGELFF
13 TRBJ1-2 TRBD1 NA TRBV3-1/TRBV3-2 TGTGCCAGCAGTCAGACAGGGCGCTATGGCTACACCTTC CASSQTGRYGYTF
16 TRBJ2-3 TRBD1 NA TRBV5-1 TGCGCCAGCAGCCCACGGACAGGGGGCGTACCAGATACGCAGTATTTT CASSPRTGGVPDTQYF
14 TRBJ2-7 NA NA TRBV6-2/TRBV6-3 TGTGCCAGCAGTTACTCTCGACCGCTCCGGGGGCAGTACTTC CASSYSRPLRGQYF
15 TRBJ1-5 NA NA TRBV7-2 TGTGCCAGCAGCTTAGGCCGGACTCGCAATCAGCCCCAGCATTTT CASSLGRTRNQPQHF
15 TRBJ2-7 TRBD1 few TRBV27 TGTGCCAGCAGTTTATTCCCCGACAGGGTCCACGAGCAGTACTTC CASSLFPDRVHEQYF
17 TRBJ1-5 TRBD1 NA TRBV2 TGTGCCAGCAGTGTGGGGGACAGCCCCTTTGGCAATCAGCCCCAGCATTTT CASSVGDSPFGNQPQHF
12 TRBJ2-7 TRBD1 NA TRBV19 TGTGTCACGGGACAGGGGTCCTACGAGCAGTACTTC CVTGQGSYEQYF
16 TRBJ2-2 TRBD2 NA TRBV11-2 TGTGCCAGCAGCTTAGTGCTAGCGGGATGGACCGGGGAGCTGTTTTTT CASSLVLAGWTGELFF
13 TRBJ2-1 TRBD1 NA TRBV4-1 TGCGCCAGCAGCCAAGTACAGGGGAATGAGCAGTTCTTC CASSQVQGNEQFF
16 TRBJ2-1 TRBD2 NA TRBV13 TGTGCCAGCAGCGGATTAGCGGGAGGGTCGGGACGTGAGCAGTTCTTC CASSGLAGGSGREQFF
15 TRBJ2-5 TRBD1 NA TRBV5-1 TGCGCCAGCAGCGGACGGACAGGGTATCAAGAGACCCAGTACTTC CASSGRTGYQETQYF
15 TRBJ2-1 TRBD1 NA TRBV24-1 TGTGCCACCAGTACAGGGGGCAACTCCTACAATGAGCAGTTCTTC CATSTGGNSYNEQFF
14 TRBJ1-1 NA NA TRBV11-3 TGTGCCAGCAGTTCACAGGGAGTGGGCACTGAAGCTTTCTTT CASSSQGVGTEAFF
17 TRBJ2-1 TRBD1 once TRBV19 TGTGCCAGTAGTAAATCCGCGTATGGGACAGGGGACAATGAGCAGTTCTTC CASSKSAYGTGDNEQFF
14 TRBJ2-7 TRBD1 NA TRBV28 TGTGCCAGCAGTTTTAGCCGGGACAGGAGCGAGCAGTACTTC CASSFSRDRSEQYF
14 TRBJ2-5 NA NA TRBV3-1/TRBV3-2 TGTGCCAGCAGCATAGGGCTCAGGGAAGAGACCCAGTACTTC CASSIGLREETQYF
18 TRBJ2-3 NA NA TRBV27 TGTGCCAGCAGGGGCAGGACAGCAAATTTGTATAGCACAGATACGCAGTATTTT CASRGRTANLYSTDTQYF
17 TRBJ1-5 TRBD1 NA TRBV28 TGTGCCAGCAGTTTGCCCCGAGGGGGCTATAGCAATCAGCCCCAGCATTTT CASSLPRGGYSNQPQHF
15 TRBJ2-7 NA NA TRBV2 TGTGCCAGCATCCCTTGGGGGGAGGCCTCCTACGAGCAGTACTTC CASIPWGEASYEQYF
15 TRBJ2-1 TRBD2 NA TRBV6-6 TGTGCCAGCAGCATACTCGGGGGGGCTGCCAATGAGCAGTTCTTC CASSILGGAANEQFF